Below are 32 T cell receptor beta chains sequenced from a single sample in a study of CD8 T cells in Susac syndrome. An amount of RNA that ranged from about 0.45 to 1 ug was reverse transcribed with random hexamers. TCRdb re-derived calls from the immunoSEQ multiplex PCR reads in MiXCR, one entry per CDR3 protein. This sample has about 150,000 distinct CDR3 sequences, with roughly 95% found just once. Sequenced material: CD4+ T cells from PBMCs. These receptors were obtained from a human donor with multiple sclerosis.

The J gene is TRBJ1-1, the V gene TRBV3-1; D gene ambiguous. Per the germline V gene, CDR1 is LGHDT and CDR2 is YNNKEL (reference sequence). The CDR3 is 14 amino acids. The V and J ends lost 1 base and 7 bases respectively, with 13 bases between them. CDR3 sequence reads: CASSQGLTVSEAFF. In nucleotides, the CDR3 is TGTGCCAGCAGCCAAGGGCTGACGGTGAGTGAAGCTTTCTTT.

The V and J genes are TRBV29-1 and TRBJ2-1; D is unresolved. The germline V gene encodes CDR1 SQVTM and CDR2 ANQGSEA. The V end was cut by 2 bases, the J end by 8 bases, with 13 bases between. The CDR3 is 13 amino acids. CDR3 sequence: CSVEIVGFYEQFF. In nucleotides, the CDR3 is TGCAGCGTTGAAATTGTGGGGTTCTATGAGCAGTTCTTC.

The CDR3 sequence is CASSPTGGSYEQYF. Written as DNA, the CDR3 is TGTGCCAGCAGCCCCACAGGGGGCTCCTACGAGCAGTACTTC. The gene calls are TRBV6-5 and TRBJ2-7, with 8 bases that match TRBD1. Germline V lookup: CDR1 MNHEY, CDR2 SVGAGI. The trim removed 6 bases at V and 0 bases at J, leaving 4 bases unmatched. The CDR3 consists of 14 residues.

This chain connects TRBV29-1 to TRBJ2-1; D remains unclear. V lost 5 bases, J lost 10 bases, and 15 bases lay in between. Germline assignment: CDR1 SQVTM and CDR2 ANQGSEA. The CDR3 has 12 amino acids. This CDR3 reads CSVPDGPYEQFF. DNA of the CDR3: TGCAGCGTTCCAGACGGCCCGTACGAGCAGTTCTTC.

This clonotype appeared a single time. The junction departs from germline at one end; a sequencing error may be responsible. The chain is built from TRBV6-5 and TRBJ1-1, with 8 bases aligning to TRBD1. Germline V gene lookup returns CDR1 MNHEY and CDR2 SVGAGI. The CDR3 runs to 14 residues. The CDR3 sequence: CASSSDRGQVEVFF. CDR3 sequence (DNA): TGTGCCAGCAGTTCAGACAGGGGCCAGGTTGAAGTTTTCTTT.

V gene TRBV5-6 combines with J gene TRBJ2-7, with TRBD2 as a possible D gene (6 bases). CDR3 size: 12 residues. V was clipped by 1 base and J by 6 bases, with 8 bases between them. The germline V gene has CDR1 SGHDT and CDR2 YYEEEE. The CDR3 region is CASSLLGGEQYF. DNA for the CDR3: TGTGCCAGCAGCTTGCTCGGGGGCGAGCAGTACTTC.

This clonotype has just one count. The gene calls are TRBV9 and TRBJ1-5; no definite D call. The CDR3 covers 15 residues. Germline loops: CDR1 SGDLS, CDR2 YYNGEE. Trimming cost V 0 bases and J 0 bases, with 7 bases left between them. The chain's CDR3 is CASSVGGYSNQPQHF. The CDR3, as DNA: TGTGCCAGCAGCGTAGGGGGATATAGCAATCAGCCCCAGCATTTT.

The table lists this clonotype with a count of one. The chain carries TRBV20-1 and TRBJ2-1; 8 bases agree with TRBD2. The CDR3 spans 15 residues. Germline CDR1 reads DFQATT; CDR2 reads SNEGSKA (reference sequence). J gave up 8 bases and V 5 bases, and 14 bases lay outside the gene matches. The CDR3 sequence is CSAPLYQRENDEQFF. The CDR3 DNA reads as TGCAGTGCTCCCCTTTACCAGCGGGAGAACGATGAGCAGTTCTTC.

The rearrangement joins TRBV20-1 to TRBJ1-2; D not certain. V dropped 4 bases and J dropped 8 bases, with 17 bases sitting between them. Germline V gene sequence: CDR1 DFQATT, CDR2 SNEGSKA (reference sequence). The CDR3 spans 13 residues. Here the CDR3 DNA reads TGCAGTGCTATCGGACTCCAACGACACGGCTACACCTTC. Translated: CSAIGLQRHGYTF.

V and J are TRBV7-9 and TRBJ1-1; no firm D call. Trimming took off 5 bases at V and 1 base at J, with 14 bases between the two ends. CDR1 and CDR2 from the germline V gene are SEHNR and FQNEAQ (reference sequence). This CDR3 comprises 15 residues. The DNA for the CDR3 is TGTGCCAGCAGCCCTGGTGTGCCCCCGAACACTGAAGCTTTCTTT. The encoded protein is CASSPGVPPNTEAFF.

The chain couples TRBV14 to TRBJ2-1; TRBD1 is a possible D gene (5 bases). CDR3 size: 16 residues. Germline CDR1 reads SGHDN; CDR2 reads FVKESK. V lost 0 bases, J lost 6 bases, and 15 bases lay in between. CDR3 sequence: CASSQDLGRVVNEQFF. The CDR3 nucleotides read TGTGCCAGCAGCCAAGATCTAGGCAGGGTAGTCAATGAGCAGTTCTTC. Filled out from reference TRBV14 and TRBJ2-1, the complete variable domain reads EAGVTQFPSHSVIEKGQTVTLRCDPISGHDNLYWYRRVMGKEIKFLLHFVKESKQDESGMPNNRFLAERTGGTYSTLKVQPAELEDSGVYFCASSQDLGRVVNEQFFGPGTRLTVL.

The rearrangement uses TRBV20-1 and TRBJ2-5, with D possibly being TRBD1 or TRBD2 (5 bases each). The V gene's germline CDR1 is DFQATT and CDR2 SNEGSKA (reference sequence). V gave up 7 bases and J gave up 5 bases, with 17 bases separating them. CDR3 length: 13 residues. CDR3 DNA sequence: TGCAGTGTTACAGCCGGGACGGTGGAGACCCAGTACTTC. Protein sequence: CSVTAGTVETQYF.

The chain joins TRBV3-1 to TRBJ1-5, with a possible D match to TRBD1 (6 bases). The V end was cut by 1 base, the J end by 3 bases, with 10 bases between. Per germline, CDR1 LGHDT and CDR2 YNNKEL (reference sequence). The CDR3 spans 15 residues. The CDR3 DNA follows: TGTGCCAGCAGCCAAGGTGGACAGTCCAATCAGCCCCAGCATTTT. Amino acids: CASSQGGQSNQPQHF.

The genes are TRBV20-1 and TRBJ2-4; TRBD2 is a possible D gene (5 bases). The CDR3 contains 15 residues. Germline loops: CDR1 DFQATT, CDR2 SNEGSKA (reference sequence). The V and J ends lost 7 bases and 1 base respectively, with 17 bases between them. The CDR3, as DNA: TGCAGTGGGGTGAGGGATCTGCAGGCCAAAAACATTCAGTACTTC. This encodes CSGVRDLQAKNIQYF.

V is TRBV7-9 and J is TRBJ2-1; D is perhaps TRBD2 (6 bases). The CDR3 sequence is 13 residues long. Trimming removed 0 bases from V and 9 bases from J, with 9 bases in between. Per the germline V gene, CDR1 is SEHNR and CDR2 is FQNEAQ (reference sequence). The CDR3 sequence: CASSLASGGEQFF. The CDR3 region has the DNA TGTGCCAGCAGCTTAGCGTCCGGGGGTGAGCAGTTCTTC.

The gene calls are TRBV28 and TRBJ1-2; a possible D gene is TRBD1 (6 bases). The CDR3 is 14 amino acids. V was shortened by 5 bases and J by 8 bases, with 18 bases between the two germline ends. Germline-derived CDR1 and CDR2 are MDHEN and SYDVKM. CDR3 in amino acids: CASSTSGKGGGYTF. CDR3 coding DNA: TGTGCCAGCAGTACCTCCGGGAAAGGGGGGGGCTACACCTTC.

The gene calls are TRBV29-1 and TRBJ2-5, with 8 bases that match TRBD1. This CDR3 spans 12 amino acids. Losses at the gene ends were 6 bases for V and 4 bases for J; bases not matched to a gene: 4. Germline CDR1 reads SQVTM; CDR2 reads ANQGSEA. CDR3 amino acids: CSVGQGSETQYF. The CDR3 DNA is TGCAGCGTAGGACAGGGCTCAGAGACCCAGTACTTC.

This chain's CDR3 is CASTSQFDYEQYF. DNA of the CDR3: TGTGCCAGCACCTCCCAGTTTGACTACGAGCAGTACTTC. V and J are TRBV12-3 or TRBV12-4 and TRBJ2-7; D call uncertain. The CDR3 loop spans 13 amino acids. V gave up 7 bases and J gave up 3 bases, with 13 bases separating them.

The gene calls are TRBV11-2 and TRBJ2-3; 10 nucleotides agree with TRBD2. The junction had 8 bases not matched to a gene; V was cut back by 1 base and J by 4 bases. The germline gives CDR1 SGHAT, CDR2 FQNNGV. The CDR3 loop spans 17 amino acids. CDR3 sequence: CASSLAPPAGGPDTQYF. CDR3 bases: TGTGCCAGCAGCTTAGCCCCCCCAGCGGGAGGGCCAGATACGCAGTATTTT.

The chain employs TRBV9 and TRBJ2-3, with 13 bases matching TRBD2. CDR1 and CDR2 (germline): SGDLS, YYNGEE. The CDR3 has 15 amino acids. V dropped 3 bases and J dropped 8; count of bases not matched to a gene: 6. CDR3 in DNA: TGTGCCAGCAGCGGGACTAGCGGGGGTAGTGGTACGCAGTATTTT. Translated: CASSGTSGGSGTQYF.

Here the CDR3 reads CSVGGGPYGYTF. The CDR3 DNA reads TGCAGCGTTGGGGGGGGGCCCTATGGCTACACCTTC. J is TRBJ1-2 and V is TRBV29-1; weak D call: TRBD1 (6 bases). Germline V CDR1 and CDR2: SQVTM, ANQGSEA. There are 12 residues in the CDR3. V gave up 4 bases and J gave up 4 bases, with 10 bases separating them. The variable domain in full, with the rest retrieved from reference TRBV29-1 and TRBJ1-2, is SAVISQKPSRDICQRGTSLTIQCQVDSQVTMMFWYRQQPGQSLTLIATANQGSEATYESGFVIDKFPISRPNLTFSTLTVSNMSPEDSSIYLCSVGGGPYGYTFGSGTRLTVV.

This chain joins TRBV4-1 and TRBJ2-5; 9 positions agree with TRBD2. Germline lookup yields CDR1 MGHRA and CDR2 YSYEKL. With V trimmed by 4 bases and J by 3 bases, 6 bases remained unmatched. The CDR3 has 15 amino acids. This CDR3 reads CASSPTPSGKETQYF. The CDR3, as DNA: TGCGCCAGCAGCCCGACACCTAGCGGGAAAGAGACCCAGTACTTC.

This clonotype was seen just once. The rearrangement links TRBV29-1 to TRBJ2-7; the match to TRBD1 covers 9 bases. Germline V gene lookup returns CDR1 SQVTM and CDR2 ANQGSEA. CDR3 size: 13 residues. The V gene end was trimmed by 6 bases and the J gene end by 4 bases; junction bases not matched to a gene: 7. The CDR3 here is CSVLTGGEYEQYF. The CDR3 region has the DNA TGCAGCGTCCTTACAGGGGGCGAGTACGAGCAGTACTTC.

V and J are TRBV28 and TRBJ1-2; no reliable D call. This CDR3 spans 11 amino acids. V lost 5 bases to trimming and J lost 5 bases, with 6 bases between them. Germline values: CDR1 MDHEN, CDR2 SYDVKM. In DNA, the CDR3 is TGTGCCAGCAGTACACAGTATGGCTACACCTTC. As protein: CASSTQYGYTF.

The CDR3, as DNA: TGCGCCAGCAGCTTCTACAGGGACTCCTACGAGCAGTACTTC. This codes for CASSFYRDSYEQYF. The chain links TRBV5-1 to TRBJ2-7; tentative D call: TRBD1 (6 bases). CDR1 is SGHRS and CDR2 is YFSETQ in the germline V gene. This CDR3 is built from 14 residues. Trimming left V 2 bases short and J 0 bases short, with 9 bases between.

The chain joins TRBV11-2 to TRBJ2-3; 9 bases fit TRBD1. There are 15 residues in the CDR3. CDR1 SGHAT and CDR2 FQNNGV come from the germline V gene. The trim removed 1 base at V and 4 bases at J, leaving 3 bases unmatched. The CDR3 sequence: CASSLVQGAADTQYF. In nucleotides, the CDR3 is TGTGCCAGCAGCTTAGTACAGGGGGCCGCAGATACGCAGTATTTT.

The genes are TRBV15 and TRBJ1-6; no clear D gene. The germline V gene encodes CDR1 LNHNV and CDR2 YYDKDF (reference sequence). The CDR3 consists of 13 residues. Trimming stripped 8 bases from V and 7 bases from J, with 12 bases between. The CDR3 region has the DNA TGTGCCACCCGATACAACCAGAATTCACCCCTCCACTTT. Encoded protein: CATRYNQNSPLHF.

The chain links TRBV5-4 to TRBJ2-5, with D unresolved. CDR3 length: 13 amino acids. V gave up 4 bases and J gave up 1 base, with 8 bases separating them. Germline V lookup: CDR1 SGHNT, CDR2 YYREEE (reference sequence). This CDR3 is CASSLGSQETQYF. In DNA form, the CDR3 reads TGTGCCAGCAGCCTTGGAAGCCAAGAGACCCAGTACTTC.

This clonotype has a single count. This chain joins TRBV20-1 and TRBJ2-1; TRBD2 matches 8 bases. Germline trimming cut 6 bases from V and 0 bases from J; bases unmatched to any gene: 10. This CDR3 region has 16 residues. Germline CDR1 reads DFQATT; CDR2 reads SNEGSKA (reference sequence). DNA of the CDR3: TGCAGTGCACCTCCCGCCGGGACTAGCTCCTACAATGAGCAGTTCTTC. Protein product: CSAPPAGTSSYNEQFF.

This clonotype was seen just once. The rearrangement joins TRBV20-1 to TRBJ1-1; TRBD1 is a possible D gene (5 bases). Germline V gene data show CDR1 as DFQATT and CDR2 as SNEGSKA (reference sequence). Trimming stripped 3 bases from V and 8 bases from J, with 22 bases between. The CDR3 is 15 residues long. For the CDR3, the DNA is TGCAGTGCTAGTATCAACCGAGGTGGGACGACAGAAGCTTTCTTT. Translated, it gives CSASINRGGTTEAFF.

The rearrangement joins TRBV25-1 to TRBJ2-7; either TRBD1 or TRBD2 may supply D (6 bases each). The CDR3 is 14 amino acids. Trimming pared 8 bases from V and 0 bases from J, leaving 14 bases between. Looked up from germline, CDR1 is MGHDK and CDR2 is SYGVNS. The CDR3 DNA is TGTGCCAGCGGGGGGACAACCCACTCCTACGAGCAGTACTTC. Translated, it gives CASGGTTHSYEQYF.

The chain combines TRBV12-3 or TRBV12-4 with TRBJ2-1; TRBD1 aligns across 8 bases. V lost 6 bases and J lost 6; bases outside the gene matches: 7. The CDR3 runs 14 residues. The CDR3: CASSLGQGGNEQFF. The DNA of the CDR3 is TGTGCCAGCAGCCTCGGACAGGGCGGCAATGAGCAGTTCTTC.